Described below is a single TCR beta chain sequence and its context. Looked up from germline, CDR1 is SGHRS and CDR2 is YFSETQ. This CDR3 has 14 amino acids. V was pared by 1 base and J by 4 bases, with 11 bases between. The assay was immunoSEQ multiplex PCR, and TCRdb's table has in-frame clones only and misses some. Counted here are 200,000 to 300,000 clones, roughly 86% occurring once; the ten biggest clones make up 2.5% to 3.5%. This sample was taken from a study of blood T cell repertoires in COVID-19. On the study more broadly: PBMCs, B-cell-depleted T cells, or T cells were the source of the cDNA or gDNA that made up the material.

The chain is built from TRBV5-1 and TRBJ2-5, with a tentative D call TRBD2 (7 bases). The sequence came from a woman in her 30s who had recovered from COVID-19. The sample comprised peripheral blood. CDR3 region: CASSLRGGRETQYF. CDR3 coding DNA: TGCGCCAGCAGCTTGAGGGGGGGGCGAGAGACCCAGTACTTC.